The source of this T cell receptor (beta chain) is a study of blood T cell repertoires in COVID-19. About the research overall: There were acute and convalescent COVID-19 samples, and they came from the United States, Italy and Spain. PBMCs, B-cell-depleted T cells, or T cells were the source of the cDNA or gDNA that made up the material.

This clone showed up just a few times. The germline gives CDR1 SGHRS, CDR2 YFSETQ. The J segment lost 1 base and the V segment lost 4 bases, leaving 7 bases of the junction unmatched. The CDR3 contains 16 residues. Original handling: Nucleated cell counts were estimated from reference gene primer amplification. TCRdb's table, derived via immunoSEQ multiplex PCR, lists solely in-frame clones and lacks some. For V, J and clone size, that table is used; D and trimming come from the DNA. Among about 23,000 clones listed, more than 75% were seen once. Source material: peripheral blood. The V call is TRBV5-1, the J call TRBJ1-1, with TRBD1 matching over 10 bases. The receptor comes from a woman older than 75 with acute or convalescent COVID-19. The CDR3 protein is CASSVGQGVGNTEAFF. The DNA of the CDR3 is TGCGCCAGCAGCGTCGGACAGGGGGTCGGGAACACTGAAGCTTTCTTT.